This TCR beta chain comes out of a study of a mutant IDH1 vaccine in newly diagnosed glioma. Study at large: The vaccination schedule gave patients eight doses in weeks 1, 3, 5, 7, 11, 15, 19 and 23. Vaccination started 4-6 weeks after radiotherapy alone, or with temozolomide cycles. Radiotherapy, temozolomide, or both had been given previously, and both were given to most.

TCRdb's copy holds only in-frame clones and misses some; the assay was immunoSEQ multiplex PCR. The sample includes 50,000 to 55,000 clones, about 77% of them seen just once. Points on this clone: Its matching antigen is unknown.

The sample's time point: week 5, during vaccination. Each vaccine dose was 300 ug of mutant IDH1 20-mer peptide, with topical imiquimod. Looked up from germline, CDR1 is MDHEN and CDR2 is SYDVKM. This CDR3 is 15 amino acids long. V trimming: 6 bases; J trimming: 2 bases; junction bases outside the gene matches: 7. Study results and limitations: The study observed vaccine-induced immune responses in around 94% of patients.

The receptor comes from a man aged 45 to 65 with glioma. The sequencing used PBMCs, collected from a glioma patient whose treatment included an IDH1 peptide vaccine. The chain has TRBV28 and TRBJ2-3; 8 positions match TRBD1. CDR3: CASSLDREATDTQYF. The CDR3 DNA reads as TGTGCCAGCAGCCTGGACAGGGAGGCCACAGATACGCAGTATTTT.